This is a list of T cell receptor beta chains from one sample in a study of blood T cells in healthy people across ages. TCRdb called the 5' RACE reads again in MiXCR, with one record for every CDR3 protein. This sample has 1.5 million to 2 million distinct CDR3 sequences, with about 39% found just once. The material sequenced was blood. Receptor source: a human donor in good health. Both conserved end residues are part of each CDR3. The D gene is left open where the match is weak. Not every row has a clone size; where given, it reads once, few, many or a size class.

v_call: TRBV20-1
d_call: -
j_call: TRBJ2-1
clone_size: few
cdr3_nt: TGCAGTGCTAGCGCCCCGCGGAAGTACAATGAGCAGTTCTTC
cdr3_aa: CSASAPRKYNEQFF

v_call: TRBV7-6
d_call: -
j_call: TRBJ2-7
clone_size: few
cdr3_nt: TGTGCCAGCAGCCCCGGACAGTTACCCACCTACGAGCAGTACTTC
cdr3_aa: CASSPGQLPTYEQYF

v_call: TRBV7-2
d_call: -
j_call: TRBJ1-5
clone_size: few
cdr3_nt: TGTGCCAGCAGCTTATACTCGGGGGGTGATCAGCCCCAGCATTTT
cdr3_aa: CASSLYSGGDQPQHF

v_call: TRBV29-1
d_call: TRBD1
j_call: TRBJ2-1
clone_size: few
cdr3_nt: TGCAGCGTGACAGGGACAGACGCCTACAATGAGCAGTTCTTC
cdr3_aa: CSVTGTDAYNEQFF

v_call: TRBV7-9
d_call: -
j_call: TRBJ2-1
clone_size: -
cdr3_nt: TGTGCCAGCAGCGCCAGACACGGGACGGCTCTCCAGTTCTTC
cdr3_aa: CASSARHGTALQFF

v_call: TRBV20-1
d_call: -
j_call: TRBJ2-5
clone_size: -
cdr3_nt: TGCAGTGCTAGAGACAGGGCCCCCAAAGAGACCCAGTACTTC
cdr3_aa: CSARDRAPKETQYF

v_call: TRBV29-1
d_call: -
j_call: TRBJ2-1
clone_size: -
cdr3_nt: TGCAGCGGGGCCCCGGGACTCCGAGGGAATGAGCAGTTCTTC
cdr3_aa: CSGAPGLRGNEQFF

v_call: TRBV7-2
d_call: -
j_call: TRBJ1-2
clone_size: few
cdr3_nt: TGTGCCAGCAGTACAATGAGGGGTGCTCGGGGGCAAGATGGCTACACCTTC
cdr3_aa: CASSTMRGARGQDGYTF

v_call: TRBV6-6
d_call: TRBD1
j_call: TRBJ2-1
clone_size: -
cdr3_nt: TGTGCCAGCAGTTACGGTGGGGCAGGGGGCTACAATGAGCAGTTCTTC
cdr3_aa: CASSYGGAGGYNEQFF

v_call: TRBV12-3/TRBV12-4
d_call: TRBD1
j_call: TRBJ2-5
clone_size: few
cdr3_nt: TGTGCCAGCAGATCGGACAGGGGAGAGACCCAGTACTTC
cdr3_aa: CASRSDRGETQYF

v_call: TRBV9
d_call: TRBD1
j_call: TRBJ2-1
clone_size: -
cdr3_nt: TGTGCCAGCAGCGTAGGGGGACAGGGCTGGCCGGTTGAGCAGTTCTTC
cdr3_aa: CASSVGGQGWPVEQFF

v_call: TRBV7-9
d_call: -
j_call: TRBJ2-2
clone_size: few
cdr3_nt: TGTGCCAGCAGCTTATGGCTAGCACCCACCGGGGAGCTGTTTTTT
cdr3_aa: CASSLWLAPTGELFF

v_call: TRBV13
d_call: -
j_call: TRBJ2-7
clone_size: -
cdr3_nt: TGTGCCAGCAGCTTCGATAGGGTAGCCCACGAGCAGTACTTC
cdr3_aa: CASSFDRVAHEQYF

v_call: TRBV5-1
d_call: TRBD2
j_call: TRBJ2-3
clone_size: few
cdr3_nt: TGCGCCAGCAGCGGGGGACTAGCGGGGCTCGCAGATACGCAGTATTTT
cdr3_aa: CASSGGLAGLADTQYF

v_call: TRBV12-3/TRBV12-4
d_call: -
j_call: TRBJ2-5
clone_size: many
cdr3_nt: TGTGCCAGCAGTATCAAAGAGACCCAGTACTTC
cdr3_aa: CASSIKETQYF

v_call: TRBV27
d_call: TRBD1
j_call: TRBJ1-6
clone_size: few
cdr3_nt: TGTGCCAGCAGTTTGGGCGGGGAGGGACAGGGATATTCACCCCTCCACTTT
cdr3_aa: CASSLGGEGQGYSPLHF

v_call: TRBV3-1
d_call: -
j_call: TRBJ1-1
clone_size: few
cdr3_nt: TGTGCCAGCAGCCGGCCCGACAGAGCCACTGAAGCTTTCTTT
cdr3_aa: CASSRPDRATEAFF